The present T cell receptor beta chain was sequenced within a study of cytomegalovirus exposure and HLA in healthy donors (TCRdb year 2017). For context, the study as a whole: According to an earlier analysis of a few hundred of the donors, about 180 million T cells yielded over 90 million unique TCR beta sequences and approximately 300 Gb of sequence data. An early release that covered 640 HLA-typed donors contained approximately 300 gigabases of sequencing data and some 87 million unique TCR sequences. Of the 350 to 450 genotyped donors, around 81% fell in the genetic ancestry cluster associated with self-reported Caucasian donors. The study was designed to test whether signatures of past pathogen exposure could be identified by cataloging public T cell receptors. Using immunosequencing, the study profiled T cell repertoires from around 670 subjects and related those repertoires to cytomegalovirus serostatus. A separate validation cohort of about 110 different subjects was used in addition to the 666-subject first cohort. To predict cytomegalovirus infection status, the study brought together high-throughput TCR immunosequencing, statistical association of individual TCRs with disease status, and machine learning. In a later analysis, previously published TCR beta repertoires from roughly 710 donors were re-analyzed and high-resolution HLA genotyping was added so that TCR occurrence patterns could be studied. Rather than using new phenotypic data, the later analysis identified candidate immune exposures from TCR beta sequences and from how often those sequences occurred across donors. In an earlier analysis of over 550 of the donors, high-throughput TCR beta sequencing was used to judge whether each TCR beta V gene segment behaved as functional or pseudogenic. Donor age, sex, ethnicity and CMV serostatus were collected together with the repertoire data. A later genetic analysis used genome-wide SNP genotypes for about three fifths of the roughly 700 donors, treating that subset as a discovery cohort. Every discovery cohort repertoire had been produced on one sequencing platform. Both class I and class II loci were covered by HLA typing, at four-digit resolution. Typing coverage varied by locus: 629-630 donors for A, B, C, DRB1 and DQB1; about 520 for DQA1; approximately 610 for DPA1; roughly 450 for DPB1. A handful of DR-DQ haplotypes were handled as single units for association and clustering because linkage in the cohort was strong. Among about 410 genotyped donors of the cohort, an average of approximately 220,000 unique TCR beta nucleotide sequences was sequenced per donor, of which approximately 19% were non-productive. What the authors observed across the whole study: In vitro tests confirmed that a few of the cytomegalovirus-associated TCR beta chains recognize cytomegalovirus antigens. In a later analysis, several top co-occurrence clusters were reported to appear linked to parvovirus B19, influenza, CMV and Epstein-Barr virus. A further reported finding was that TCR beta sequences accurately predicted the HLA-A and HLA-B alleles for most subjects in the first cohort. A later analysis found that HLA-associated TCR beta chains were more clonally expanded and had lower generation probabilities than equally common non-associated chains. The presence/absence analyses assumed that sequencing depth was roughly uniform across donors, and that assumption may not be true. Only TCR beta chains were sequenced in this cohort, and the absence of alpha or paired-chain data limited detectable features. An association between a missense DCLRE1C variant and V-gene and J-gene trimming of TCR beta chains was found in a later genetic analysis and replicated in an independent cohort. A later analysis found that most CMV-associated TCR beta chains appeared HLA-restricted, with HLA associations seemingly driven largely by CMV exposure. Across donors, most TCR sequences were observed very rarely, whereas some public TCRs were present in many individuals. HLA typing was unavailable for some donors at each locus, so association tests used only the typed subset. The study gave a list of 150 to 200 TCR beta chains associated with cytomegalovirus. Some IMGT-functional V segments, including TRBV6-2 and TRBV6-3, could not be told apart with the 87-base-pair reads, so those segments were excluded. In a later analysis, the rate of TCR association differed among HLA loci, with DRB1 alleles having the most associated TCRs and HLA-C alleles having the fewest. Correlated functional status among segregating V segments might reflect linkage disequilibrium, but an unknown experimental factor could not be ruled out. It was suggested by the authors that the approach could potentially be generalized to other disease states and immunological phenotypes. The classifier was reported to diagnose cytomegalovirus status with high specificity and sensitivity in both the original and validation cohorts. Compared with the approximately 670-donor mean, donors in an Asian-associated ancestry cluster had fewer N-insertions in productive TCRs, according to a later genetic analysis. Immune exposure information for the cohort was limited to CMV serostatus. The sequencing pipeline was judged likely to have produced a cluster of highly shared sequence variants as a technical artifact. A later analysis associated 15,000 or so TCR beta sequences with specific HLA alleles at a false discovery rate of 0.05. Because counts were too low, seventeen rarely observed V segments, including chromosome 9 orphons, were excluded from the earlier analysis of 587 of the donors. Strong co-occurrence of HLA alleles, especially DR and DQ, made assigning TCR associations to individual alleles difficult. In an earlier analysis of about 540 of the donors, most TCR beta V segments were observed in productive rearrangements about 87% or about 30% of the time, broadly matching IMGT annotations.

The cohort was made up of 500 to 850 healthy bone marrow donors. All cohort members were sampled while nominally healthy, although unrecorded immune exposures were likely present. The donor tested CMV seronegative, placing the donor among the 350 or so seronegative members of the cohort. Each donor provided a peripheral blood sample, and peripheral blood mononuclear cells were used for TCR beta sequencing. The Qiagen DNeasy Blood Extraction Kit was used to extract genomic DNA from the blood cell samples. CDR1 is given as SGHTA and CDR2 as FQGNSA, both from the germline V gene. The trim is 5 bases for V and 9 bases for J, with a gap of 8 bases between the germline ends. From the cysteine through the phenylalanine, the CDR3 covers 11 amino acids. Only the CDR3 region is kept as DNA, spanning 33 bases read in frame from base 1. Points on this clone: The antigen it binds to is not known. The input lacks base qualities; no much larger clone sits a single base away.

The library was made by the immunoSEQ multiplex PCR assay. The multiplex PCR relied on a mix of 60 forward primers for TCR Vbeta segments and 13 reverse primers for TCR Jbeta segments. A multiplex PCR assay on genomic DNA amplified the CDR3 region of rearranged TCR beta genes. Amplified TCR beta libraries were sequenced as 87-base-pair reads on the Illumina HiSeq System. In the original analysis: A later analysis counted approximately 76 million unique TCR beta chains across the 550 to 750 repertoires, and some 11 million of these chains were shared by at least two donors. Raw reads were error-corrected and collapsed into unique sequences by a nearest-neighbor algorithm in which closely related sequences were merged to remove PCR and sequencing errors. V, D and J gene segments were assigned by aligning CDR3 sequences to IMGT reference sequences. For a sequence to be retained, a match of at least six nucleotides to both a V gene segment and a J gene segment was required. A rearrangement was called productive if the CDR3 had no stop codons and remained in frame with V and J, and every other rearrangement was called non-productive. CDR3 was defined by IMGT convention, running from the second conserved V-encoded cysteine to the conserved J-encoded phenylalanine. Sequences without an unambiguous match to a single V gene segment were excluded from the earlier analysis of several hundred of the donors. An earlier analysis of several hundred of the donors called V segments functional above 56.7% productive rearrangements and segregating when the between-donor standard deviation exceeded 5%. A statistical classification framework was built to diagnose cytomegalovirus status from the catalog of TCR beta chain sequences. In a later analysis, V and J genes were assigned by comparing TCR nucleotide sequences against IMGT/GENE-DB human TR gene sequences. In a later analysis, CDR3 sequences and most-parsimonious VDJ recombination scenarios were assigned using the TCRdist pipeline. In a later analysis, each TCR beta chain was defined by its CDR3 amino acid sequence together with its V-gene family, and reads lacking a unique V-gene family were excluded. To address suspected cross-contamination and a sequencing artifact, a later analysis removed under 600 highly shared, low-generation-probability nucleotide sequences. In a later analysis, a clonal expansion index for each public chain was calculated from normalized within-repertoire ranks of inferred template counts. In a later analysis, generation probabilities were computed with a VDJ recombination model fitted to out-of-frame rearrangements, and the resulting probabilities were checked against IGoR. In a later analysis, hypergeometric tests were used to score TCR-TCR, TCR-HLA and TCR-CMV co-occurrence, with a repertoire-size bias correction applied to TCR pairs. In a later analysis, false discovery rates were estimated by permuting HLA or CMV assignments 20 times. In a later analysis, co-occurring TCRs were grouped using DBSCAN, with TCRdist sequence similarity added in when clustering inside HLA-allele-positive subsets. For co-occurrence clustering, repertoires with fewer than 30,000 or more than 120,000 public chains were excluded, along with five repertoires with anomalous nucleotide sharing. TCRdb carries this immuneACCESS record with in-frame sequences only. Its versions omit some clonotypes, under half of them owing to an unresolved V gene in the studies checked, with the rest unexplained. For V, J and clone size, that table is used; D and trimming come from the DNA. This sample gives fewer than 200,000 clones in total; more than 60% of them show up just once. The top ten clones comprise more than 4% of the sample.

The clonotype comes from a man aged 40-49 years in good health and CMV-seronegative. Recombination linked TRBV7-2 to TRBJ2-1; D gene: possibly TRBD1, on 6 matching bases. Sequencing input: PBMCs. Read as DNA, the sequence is TGTGCCAGCAGCCGGACAGTTGAGCAGTTCTTC. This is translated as CASSRTVEQFF. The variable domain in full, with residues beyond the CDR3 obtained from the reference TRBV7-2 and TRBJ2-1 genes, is GAGVSQSPSNKVTEKGKDVELRCDPISGHTALYWYRQSLGQGLEFLIYFQGNSAPDKSGLPSDRFSAERTGGSVSTLTIQRTQQEDSAVYLCASSRTVEQFFGPGTRLTVL.